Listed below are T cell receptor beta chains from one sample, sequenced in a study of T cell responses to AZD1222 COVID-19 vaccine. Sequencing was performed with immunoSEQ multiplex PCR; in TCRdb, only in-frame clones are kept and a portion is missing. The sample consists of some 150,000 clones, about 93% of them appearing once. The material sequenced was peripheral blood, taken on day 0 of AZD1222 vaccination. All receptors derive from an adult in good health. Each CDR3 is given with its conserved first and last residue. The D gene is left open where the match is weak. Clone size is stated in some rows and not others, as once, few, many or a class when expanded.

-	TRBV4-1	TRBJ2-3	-	TGCGCCAGCAGCCAAGTGGGAGATACGCAGTATTTT	CASSQVGDTQYF
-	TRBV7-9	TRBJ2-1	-	TGTGCCAGCAGCTTAGAGGGTCGAGCTTCTGGTGAGCAGTTCTTC	CASSLEGRASGEQFF
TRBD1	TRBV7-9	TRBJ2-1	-	TGTGCCAGCAGCTTAGGGACAGGGGGCCGAGAGCAGTTCTTC	CASSLGTGGREQFF
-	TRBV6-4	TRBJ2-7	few	TGTGCCAGCAGTGACTCGCCGAGGGTTGAGCGCTCGGGGTTCTACGAGCAGTACTTC	CASSDSPRVERSGFYEQYF
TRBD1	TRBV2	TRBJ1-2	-	TGTGCCAGCAGTGAAGGAACAGGGGGATTCTATGGCTACACCTTC	CASSEGTGGFYGYTF
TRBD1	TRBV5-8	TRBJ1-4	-	TGTGCCAGCAGCTTGTTCGGGACAGATGAAAAACTGTTTTTT	CASSLFGTDEKLFF
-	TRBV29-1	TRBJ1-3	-	TGCAGCGCCGCAGGGAACTCTGGAAACACCATATATTTT	CSAAGNSGNTIYF
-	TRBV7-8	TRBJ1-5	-	TGTGCCAGCAGCTTGAGGACCGGACGTCAGCCCCAGCATTTT	CASSLRTGRQPQHF
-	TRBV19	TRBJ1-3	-	TGTGCCAGTGGGGCTGGTGGGTTCGGAAACACCATATATTTT	CASGAGGFGNTIYF
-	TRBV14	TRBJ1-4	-	TGTGCCAGCAGCCAGACAGGCCTCGAAAAACTGTTTTTT	CASSQTGLEKLFF
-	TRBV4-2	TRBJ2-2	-	TGTGCCAGCAGCCAAAACTCCGGGGGCCCGAACACCGGGGAGCTGTTTTTT	CASSQNSGGPNTGELFF
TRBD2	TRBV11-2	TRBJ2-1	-	TGTGCCAGCAGCTTGACACGGGACTACCCGTACAATGAGCAGTTCTTC	CASSLTRDYPYNEQFF
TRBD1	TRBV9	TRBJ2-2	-	TGTGCCAGCAGCGCCCGACAGGGCCCCGGGGAGCTGTTTTTT	CASSARQGPGELFF
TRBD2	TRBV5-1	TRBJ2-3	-	TGCGCCAGCAGCGGGACTAGGGCAGATACGCAGTATTTT	CASSGTRADTQYF
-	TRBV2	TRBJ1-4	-	TGTGCCAGCACCAGAGGGGGGCTGGCTAATGAAAAACTGTTTTTT	CASTRGGLANEKLFF
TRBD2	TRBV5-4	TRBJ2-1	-	TGTGCCAGCAGCTTTGGGCTAGCGGGAGCCCCCTCCTACAATGAGCAGTTCTTC	CASSFGLAGAPSYNEQFF
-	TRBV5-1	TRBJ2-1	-	TGCGCCAGCAGTCGGATTGGGACGGACTCTCAGTTCTTC	CASSRIGTDSQFF
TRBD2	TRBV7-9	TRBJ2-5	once	TGTGCCAGCAGCTGGGGACTAAAAGAGACCCAGTACTTC	CASSWGLKETQYF
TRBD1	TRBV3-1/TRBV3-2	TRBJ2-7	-	TGTGCCAGCAGCGGTTTACAGGGGTCCGAGCAGTACTTC	CASSGLQGSEQYF
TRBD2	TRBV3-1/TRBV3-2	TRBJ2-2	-	TGTGCCAGCAGCCGGGCGGGGGCGAACACCGGGGAGCTGTTTTTT	CASSRAGANTGELFF
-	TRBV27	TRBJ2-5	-	TGTGCCAGCAGGCGCGGGAAAGAGACCCAGTACTTC	CASRRGKETQYF
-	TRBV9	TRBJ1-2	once	TGTGCCAGCAGCGTAGGGGGCTCCTCCCGGTATGGCTACACCTTC	CASSVGGSSRYGYTF
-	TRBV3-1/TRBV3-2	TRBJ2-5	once	TGTGCCAGCAGCCCGTGGGGCGGGGGCGCGGGGGAGACCCAGTACTTC	CASSPWGGGAGETQYF
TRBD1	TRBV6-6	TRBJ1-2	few	TGTGCCAGCAGTCGTACCCGGGACAGGGGATGGCCGAGGGATGGCTACACCTTC	CASSRTRDRGWPRDGYTF
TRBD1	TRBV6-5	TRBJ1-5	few	TGTGCCAGCAGTCGACAGGGGGCTCAGCCCCAGCATTTT	CASSRQGAQPQHF
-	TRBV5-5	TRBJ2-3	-	TGTGCCAGCCAGGGCCAAGATACGCAGTATTTT	CASQGQDTQYF